A selection of T cell receptor beta chains follows, all from one sample in a study of cytomegalovirus exposure and HLA in healthy donors. The method was immunoSEQ multiplex PCR; TCRdb's version includes in-frame clones alone and lacks a portion of them. The table lists about 150,000 clones, approximately 92% of them singletons. The sequencing input was PBMCs. Receptors were obtained from a woman aged 18-35 years in good health and CMV-seropositive. Both conserved end residues are part of each CDR3. The order of the fields is D gene, J gene, clone size, V gene, CDR3 DNA, CDR3 protein. D genes are given only for firm matches. Not all rows give a size; the values are once, few, many and, for expanded clones, a class.

D gene: .; J gene: TRBJ2-3; clone size: once; V gene: TRBV27; CDR3 DNA: TGTGCCAGCAGTTTAGAGGGTACAAGCACGCAGTATTTT; CDR3 protein: CASSLEGTSTQYF
D gene: .; J gene: TRBJ2-5; clone size: .; V gene: TRBV19; CDR3 DNA: TGTGCCAGTAGTATTAGGGGGGAGACCCAGTACTTC; CDR3 protein: CASSIRGETQYF
D gene: TRBD1; J gene: TRBJ2-6; clone size: .; V gene: TRBV7-9; CDR3 DNA: TGTGCCAGCAGCTTTGGACAGGGGCTCTTCTCGGGGGCCAACGTCCTGACTTTC; CDR3 protein: CASSFGQGLFSGANVLTF
D gene: TRBD1; J gene: TRBJ2-7; clone size: .; V gene: TRBV5-4; CDR3 DNA: TGTGCCAGCAGCCCCGGTGCGGGACAGGGCTACGAGCAGTACTTC; CDR3 protein: CASSPGAGQGYEQYF
D gene: .; J gene: TRBJ1-2; clone size: .; V gene: TRBV15; CDR3 DNA: TGTGCCACCAGCAGAGACCGGGGAGAGACTCTTGGCTATGGCTACACCTTC; CDR3 protein: CATSRDRGETLGYGYTF
D gene: TRBD2; J gene: TRBJ2-1; clone size: .; V gene: TRBV5-1; CDR3 DNA: TGCGCCAGCAGCGCCTGGCGGGGGGGCCTAATAAATGAGCAGTTCTTC; CDR3 protein: CASSAWRGGLINEQFF
D gene: TRBD1; J gene: TRBJ1-1; clone size: .; V gene: TRBV18; CDR3 DNA: TGTGCCAGCTCACCAAACAGGGGCGTGGGGAACACTGAAGCTTTCTTT; CDR3 protein: CASSPNRGVGNTEAFF
D gene: TRBD1; J gene: TRBJ2-2; clone size: once; V gene: TRBV9; CDR3 DNA: TGTGCCAGCAGCGTGGGACAGACTTACACCGGGGAGCTGTTTTTT; CDR3 protein: CASSVGQTYTGELFF
D gene: TRBD1; J gene: TRBJ2-7; clone size: .; V gene: TRBV9; CDR3 DNA: TGTGCCAGCAGCCTGACGGACAGGGTGCACGAGCAGTACTTC; CDR3 protein: CASSLTDRVHEQYF
D gene: .; J gene: TRBJ1-1; clone size: .; V gene: TRBV10-2; CDR3 DNA: TGCGCCAGCAGTAACAGGGTCACTGAAGCTTTCTTT; CDR3 protein: CASSNRVTEAFF